These T cell receptor beta chains were read from a single sample in a study of T cell responses to AZD1222 COVID-19 vaccine. Some clones are missing from TCRdb's copy, which holds only in-frame ones; the method was immunoSEQ multiplex PCR. Found here are 120,000 or so clones, roughly 90% of them singletons; the top ten hold approximately 1%. The sample was peripheral blood, taken on day 0 of AZD1222 vaccination. The receptors shown here come from an adult in good health. Each CDR3 is given without its conserved first and last residue.

j_call,cdr3_length,v_call,cdr3_aa
TRBJ1-2,16,TRBV7-8,ASSNNRDRAESNYGYT
TRBJ2-3,12,TRBV30,AWSGGGATDTQY
TRBJ1-6,10,TRBV30,AWDGNNSPLH
TRBJ1-4,12,TRBV10-3,AIREGQDDEKLF
TRBJ1-1,12,TRBV2,ASRGTTGGTEAF
TRBJ1-5,10,TRBV6-5,ASSYRDQPQH
TRBJ2-7,10,TRBV5-1,ASSLSRVEQY
TRBJ2-3,11,TRBV19,ASSGWVTDTQY
TRBJ1-1,12,TRBV19,ASSRRQARTEAF
TRBJ1-1,11,TRBV6-5,ASRINMNTEAF
TRBJ2-2,11,TRBV6-2/TRBV6-3,ASSFTDTGELF
TRBJ1-4,13,TRBV27,ASSRQLRTNEKLF
TRBJ2-1,13,TRBV7-9,ASSSREGVYNEQF